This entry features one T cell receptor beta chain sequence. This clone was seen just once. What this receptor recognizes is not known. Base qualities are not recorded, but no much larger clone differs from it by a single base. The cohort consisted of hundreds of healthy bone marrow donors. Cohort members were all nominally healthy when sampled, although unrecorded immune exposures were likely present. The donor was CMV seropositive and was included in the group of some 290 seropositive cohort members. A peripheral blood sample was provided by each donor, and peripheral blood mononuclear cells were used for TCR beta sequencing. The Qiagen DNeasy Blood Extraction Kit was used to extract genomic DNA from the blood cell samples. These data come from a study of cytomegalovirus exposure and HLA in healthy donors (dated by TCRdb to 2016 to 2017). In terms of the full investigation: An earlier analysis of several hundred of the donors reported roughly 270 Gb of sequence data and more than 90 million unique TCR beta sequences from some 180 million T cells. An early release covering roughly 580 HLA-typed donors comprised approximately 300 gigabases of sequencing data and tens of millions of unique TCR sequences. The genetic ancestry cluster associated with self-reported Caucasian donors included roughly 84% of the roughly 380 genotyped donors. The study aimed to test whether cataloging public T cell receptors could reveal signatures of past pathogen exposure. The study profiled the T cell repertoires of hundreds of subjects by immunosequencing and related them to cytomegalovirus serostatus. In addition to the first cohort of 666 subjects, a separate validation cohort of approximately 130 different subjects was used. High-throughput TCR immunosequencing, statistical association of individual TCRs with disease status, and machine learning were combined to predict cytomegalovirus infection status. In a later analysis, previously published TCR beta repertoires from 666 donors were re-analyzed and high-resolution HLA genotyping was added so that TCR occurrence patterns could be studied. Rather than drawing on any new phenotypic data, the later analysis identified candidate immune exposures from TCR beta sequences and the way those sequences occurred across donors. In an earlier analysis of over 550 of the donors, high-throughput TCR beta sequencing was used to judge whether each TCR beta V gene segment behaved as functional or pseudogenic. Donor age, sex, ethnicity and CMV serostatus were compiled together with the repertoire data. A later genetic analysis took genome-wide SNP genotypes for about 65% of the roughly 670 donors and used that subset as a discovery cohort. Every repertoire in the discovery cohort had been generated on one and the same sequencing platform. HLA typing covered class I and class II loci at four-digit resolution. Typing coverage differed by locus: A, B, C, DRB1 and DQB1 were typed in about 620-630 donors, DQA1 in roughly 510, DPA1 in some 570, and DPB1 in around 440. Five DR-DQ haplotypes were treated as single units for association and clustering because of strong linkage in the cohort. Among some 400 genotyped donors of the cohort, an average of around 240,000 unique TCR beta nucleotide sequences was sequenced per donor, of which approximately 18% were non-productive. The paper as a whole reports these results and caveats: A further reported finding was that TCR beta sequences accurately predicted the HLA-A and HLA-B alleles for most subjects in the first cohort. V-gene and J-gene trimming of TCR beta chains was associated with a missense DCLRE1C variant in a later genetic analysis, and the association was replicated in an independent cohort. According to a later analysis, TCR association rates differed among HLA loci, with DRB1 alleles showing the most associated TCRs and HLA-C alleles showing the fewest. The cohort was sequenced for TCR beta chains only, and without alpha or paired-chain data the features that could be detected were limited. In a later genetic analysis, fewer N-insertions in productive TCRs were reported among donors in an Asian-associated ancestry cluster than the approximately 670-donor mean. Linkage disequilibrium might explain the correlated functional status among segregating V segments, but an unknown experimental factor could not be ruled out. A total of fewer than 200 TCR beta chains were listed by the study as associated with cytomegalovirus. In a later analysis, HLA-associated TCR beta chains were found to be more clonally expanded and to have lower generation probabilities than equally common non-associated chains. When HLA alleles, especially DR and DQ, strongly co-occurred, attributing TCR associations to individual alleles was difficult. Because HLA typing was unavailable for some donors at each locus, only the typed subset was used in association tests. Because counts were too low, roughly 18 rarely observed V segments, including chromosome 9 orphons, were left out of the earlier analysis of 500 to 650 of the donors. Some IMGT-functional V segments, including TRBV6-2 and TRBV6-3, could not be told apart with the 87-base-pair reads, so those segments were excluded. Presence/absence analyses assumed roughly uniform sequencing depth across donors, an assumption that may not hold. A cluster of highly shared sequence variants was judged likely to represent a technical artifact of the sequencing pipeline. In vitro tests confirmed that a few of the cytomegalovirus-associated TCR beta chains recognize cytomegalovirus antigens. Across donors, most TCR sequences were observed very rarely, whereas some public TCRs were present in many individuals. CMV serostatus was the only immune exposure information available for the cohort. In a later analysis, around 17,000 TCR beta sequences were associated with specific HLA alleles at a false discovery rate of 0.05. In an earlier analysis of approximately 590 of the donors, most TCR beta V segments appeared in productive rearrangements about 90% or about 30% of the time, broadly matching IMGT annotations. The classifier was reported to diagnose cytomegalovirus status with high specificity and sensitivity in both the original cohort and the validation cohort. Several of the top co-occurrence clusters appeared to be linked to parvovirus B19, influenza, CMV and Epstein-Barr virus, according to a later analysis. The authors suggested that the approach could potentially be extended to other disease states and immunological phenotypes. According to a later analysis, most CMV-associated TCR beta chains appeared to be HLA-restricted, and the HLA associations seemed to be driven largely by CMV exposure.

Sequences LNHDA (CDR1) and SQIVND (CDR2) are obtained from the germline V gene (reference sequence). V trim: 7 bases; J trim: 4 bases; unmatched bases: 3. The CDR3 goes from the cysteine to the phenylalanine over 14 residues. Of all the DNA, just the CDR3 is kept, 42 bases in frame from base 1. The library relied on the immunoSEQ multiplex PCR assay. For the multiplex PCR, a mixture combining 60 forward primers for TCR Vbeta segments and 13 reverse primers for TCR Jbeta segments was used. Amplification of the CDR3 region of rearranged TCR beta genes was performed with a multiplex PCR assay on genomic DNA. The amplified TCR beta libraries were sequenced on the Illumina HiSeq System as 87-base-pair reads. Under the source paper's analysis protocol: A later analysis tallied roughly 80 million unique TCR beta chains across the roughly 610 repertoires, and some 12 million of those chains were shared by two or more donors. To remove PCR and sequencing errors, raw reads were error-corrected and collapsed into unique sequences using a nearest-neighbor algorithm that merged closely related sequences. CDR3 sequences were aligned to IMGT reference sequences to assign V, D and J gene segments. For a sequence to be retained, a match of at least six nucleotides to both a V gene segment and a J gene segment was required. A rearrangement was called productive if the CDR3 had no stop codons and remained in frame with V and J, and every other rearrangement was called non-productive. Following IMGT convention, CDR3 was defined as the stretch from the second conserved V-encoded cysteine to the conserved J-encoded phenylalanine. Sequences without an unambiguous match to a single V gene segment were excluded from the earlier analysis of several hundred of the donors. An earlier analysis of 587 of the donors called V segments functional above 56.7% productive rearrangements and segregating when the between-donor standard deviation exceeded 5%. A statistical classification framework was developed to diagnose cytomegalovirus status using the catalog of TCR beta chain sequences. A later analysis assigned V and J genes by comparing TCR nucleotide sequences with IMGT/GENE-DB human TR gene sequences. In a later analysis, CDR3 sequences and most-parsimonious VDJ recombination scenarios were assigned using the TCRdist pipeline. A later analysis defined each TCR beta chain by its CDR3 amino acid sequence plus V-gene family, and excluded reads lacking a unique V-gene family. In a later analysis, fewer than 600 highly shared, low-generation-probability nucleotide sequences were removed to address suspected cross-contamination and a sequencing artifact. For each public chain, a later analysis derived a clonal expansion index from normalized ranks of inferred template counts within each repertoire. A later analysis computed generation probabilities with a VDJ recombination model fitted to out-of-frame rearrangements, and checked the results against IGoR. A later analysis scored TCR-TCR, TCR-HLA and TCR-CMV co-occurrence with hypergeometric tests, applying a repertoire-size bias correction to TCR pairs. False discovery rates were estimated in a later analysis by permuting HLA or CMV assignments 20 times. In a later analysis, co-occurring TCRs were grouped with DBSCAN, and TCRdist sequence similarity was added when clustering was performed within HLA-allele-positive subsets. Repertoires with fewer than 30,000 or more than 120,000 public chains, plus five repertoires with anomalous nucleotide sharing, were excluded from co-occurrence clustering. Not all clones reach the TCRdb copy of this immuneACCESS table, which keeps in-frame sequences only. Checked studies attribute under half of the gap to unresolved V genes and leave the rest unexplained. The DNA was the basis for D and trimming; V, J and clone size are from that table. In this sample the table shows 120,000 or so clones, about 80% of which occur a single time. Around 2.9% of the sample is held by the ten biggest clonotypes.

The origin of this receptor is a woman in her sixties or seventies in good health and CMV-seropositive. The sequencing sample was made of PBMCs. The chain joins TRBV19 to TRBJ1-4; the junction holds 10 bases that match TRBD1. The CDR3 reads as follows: CASIRTGGNEKLFF. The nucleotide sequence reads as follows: TGTGCCAGTATTCGGACAGGGGGTAATGAAAAACTGTTTTTT.